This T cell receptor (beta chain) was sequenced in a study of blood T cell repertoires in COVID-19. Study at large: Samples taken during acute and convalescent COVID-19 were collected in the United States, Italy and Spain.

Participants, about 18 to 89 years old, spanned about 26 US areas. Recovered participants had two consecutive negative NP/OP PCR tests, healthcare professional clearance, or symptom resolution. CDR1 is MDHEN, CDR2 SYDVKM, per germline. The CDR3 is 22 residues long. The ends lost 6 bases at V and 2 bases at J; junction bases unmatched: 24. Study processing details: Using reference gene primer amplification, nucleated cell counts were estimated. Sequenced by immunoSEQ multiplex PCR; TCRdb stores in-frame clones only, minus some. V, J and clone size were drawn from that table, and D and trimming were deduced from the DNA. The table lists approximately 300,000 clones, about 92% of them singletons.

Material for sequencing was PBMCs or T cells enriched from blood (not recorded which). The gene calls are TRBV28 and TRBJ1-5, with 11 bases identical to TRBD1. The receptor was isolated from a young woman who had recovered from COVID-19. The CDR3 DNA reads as TGTGCCAGCAGCCTCTCACTTCTCACTCCGGGACAGGGGGTCATGGGCAATCAGCCCCAGCATTTT. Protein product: CASSLSLLTPGQGVMGNQPQHF.